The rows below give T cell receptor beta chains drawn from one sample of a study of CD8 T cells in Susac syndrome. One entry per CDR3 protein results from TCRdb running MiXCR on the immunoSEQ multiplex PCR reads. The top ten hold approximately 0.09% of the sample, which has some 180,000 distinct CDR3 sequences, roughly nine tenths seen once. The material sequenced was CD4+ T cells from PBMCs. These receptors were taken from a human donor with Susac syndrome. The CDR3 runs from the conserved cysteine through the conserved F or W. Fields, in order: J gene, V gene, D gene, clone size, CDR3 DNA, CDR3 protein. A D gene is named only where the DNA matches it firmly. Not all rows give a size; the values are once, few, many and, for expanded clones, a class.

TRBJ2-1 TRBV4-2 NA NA TGTGCCAGCAGCCGAGGAGGGGGGGAGCAGTTCTTC CASSRGGGEQFF
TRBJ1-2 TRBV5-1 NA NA TGCGCCAGCAGCTTAGAGAACAGGGCTATCAAAGGCTACACCTTC CASSLENRAIKGYTF
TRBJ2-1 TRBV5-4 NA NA TGTGCCAGCAGCTTGAGGCAGGGGGGTGGCTATGAGCAGTTCTTC CASSLRQGGGYEQFF
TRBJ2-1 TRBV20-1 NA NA TGCAGTGCCCAAAATGTGGGAAGCTCCTACAATGAGCAGTTCTTC CSAQNVGSSYNEQFF
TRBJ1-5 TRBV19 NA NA TGTGCCAGTAGTATAGAGGGCCAGAGGTGGGATCAGCCCCAGCATTTT CASSIEGQRWDQPQHF
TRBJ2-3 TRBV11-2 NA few TGTGCCAGCAGCTTAGGGGATTTCGGGGCACACTGGGCAGATACGCAGTATTTT CASSLGDFGAHWADTQYF
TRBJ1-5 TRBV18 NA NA TGTGCCAGCTCGCTTCTCAGGAATCAGCCCCAGCATTTT CASSLLRNQPQHF
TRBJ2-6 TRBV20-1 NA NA TGCAGTGCTAGAGATCAGGTCTTTGGCGTTCACTCTGGGGCCAACGTCCTGACTTTC CSARDQVFGVHSGANVLTF
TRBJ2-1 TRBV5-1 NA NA TGCGCCAGCAGCACGACAGCCGGTTCCCTAAATGAGCAGTTCTTC CASSTTAGSLNEQFF
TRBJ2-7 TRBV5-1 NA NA TGCGCCAGCAGCGGAGGGACAGTCCACGAGCAGTACTTC CASSGGTVHEQYF
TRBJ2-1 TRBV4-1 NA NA TGCGCCAGCAGCCAAGTGGACCTGATTACCTACAATGAGCAGTTCTTC CASSQVDLITYNEQFF
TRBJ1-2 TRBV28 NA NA TGTGCCAGCAGTTTACGGGCGATGGGCTACACCTTC CASSLRAMGYTF
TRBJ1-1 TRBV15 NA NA TGTGCCACCAGCAGTGCGCAGGGTTGGTGGACTGAAGCTTTCTTT CATSSAQGWWTEAFF
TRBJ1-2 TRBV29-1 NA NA TGCAGCGTCACCCCCGGACAGTATGGCTACACCTTC CSVTPGQYGYTF
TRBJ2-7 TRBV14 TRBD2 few TGTGCCAGCAGCCAACAACTAGCGGGAGGCGAGCAGTACTTC CASSQQLAGGEQYF
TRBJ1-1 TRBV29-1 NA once TGCAGCGCCCCCTGGGGCGATGCCACTGAAGCTTTCTTT CSAPWGDATEAFF
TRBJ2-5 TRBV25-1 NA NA TGTGCCAGCAGTGAATATTTAAAGGTTGGAGAGACCCAGTACTTC CASSEYLKVGETQYF
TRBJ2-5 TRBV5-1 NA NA TGCGCCAGCAGCCCCGGGACGCTTCAAGAGACCCAGTACTTC CASSPGTLQETQYF
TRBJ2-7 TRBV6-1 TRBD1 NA TGTGCCAGCAGCTGGGACAGGAGGGCACCCTACGAGCAGTACTTC CASSWDRRAPYEQYF
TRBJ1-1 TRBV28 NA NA TGTGCCAGCAGTTCCCCTACAGTGAACACTGAAGCTTTCTTT CASSSPTVNTEAFF
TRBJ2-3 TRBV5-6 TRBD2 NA TGTGCCAGCAGCTTGACAGCGGGGGGGATTTCAGATACGCAGTATTTT CASSLTAGGISDTQYF
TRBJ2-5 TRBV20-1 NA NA TGCAGTGCCAACACCGCGCATCAAGAGACCCAGTACTTC CSANTAHQETQYF
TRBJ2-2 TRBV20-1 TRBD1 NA TGCAGTGCTAGAGAACCGGGACAGTTAGCCACCGGGGAGCTGTTTTTT CSAREPGQLATGELFF
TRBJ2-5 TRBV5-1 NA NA TGCGCCAGCAGCTTCGGCTCGAACCAAGAGACCCAGTACTTC CASSFGSNQETQYF
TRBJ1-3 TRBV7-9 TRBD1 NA TGTGCCAGCAGCAAACGAGACAGGGGGGCTGGAAACACCATATATTTT CASSKRDRGAGNTIYF
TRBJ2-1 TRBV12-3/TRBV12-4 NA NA TGTGCCAGCAGTTCGACTAGCTACAATGAGCAGTTCTTC CASSSTSYNEQFF
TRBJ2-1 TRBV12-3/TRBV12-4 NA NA TGTGCCAGCAGTTTAGCGTATCAGGGGAGAGTGGATGAGCAGCTCTTC CASSLAYQGRVDEQLF
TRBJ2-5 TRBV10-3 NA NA TGTGCCATCAGTGAGTCCCAGGCAGAGACCCAGTACTTC CAISESQAETQYF
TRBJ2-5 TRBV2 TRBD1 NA TGTGCCAGCAGTGTTAGGACAGGCCAAGAGACCCAGTACTTC CASSVRTGQETQYF
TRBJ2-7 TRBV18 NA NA TGTGCCGCTCTCAAAGCGGCCGCCTACGAGCAGTACTTC CAALKAAAYEQYF
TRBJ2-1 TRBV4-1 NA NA TGCGCCAGCAGCCATACGCTCGGGGTCTCCTACAATGAGCAGTTCTTC CASSHTLGVSYNEQFF
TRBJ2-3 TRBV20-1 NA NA TGCAGTGCTAGTAAAGCCAATCCCATGGATACGCAGTATTTT CSASKANPMDTQYF
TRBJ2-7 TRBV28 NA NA TGTGCCAGCCGGGCAGGGTGGATACGCTCCTACGAGCAGTACTTC CASRAGWIRSYEQYF
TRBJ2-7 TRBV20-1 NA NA TGCAGTGCTAGAGCTAAACCTTACGAGCAGTACTTC CSARAKPYEQYF
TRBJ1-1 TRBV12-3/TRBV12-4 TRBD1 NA TGTGCCAGCAGGGGGTCAGGGGGCATGGCTTTCTTT CASRGSGGMAFF
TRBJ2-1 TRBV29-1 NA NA TGCAGCGTTGGATACAATGAGCAGTTCTTC CSVGYNEQFF
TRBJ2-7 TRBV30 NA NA TGTGCCTGGAGGGACACCTCCTACGAGCAGTACTTC CAWRDTSYEQYF
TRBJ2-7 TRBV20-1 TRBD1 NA TGCGGATCGGGGACAGACTACGAGCAGTACTTC CGSGTDYEQYF
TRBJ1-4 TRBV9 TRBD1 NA TGTGCCAGCAGCTTTGGACAGGGCGCCACTAATGAAAAACTGTTTTTT CASSFGQGATNEKLFF
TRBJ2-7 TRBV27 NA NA TGTGCCAGCAGTTTAGGAGGGCATGGAGGCTCCTACGAGCAGTACTTC CASSLGGHGGSYEQYF
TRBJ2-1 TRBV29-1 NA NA TGCAGCGGGAAAGGCCGGGGTCAGTTCTTC CSGKGRGQFF
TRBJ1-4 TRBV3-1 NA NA TGTGCCAGCAGCCAAGGGGCGGGCCAGTCTGAAAAACTGTTTTTT CASSQGAGQSEKLFF
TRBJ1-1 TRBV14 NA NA TGTGCCAGCAGCCAACTCATGAACACTGAAGCTTTCTTT CASSQLMNTEAFF
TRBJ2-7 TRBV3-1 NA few TGTGCCAGCAGCCAAGATCATCACGAGGCCTACGAGCAGTACTTC CASSQDHHEAYEQYF
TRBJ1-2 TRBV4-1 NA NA TGCGCCAGCAGCCCCCTGTTAGGGGCCCACACCTTC CASSPLLGAHTF
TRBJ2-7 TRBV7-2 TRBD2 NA TGTGCCAGCAGCTTAGCGTCTGCTAGCGGAGCCTACGAGCAGTACTTC CASSLASASGAYEQYF
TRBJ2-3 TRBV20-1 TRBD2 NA TGCAGTGCTAGAGATCCACTAGCGGGGCGGTCAGATACGCAGTATTTT CSARDPLAGRSDTQYF
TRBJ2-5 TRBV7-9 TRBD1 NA TGTGCCAGCAGCACGGGACAGGGAATTCAAGAGACCCAGTACTTC CASSTGQGIQETQYF
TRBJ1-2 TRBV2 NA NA TGTGCCAGCACCGTACAGGACGGCTACACCTTC CASTVQDGYTF
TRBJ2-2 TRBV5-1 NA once TGCGCCAGCAGTCCTATGGGGGTCAGCACCGGGGAGCTGTTTTTT CASSPMGVSTGELFF
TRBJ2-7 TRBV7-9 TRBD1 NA TGTGCCAGCAGCAAAAAGACAGGGGCCGAGCAGTACTTC CASSKKTGAEQYF
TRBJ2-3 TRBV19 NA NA TGTGCCAGTAGTATGAGAGGCAGGAACACAGATACGCAGTATTTT CASSMRGRNTDTQYF
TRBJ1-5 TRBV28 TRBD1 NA TGTGCCAGCAGAACAGGGGGGTTGAATCAGCCCCAGCATTTT CASRTGGLNQPQHF
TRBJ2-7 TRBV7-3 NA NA TGTGCCAGCAGCGCGGAACAGGGCTACGAGCAGTACTTC CASSAEQGYEQYF
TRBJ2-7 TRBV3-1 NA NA TGTGCCAGCAGCCAGTCCTACGAGCAGTACTTC CASSQSYEQYF
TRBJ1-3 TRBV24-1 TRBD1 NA TGTGCCACCAGTGATAACCCGGACAGGGGGTCTGGAAACACCATATATTTT CATSDNPDRGSGNTIYF
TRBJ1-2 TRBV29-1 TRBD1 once TGCAGCGTTGAAGAGACAGGGTTCTATGGCTACACCTTC CSVEETGFYGYTF